Following are 2 T cell receptor beta chains from one sample sequenced in a study of blood T cells in healthy people across ages. A second PCR of about 7 to 12 cycles used a sample-barcoded 5' primer and a J-beta primer mix. TCRdb independently ran MiXCR on the 5' RACE reads; one entry per CDR3 protein. The sample consists of more than 500,000 distinct CDR3 sequences, 25% to 30% of them appearing once. Material for sequencing was blood. The origin of the receptors is a woman aged 70 to 79 in good health.

This clonotype was counted between two and nine times. This sequence joins TRBV10-3 and TRBJ2-2; D not certain. Trimming removed 7 bases at V and 3 bases at J, with 3 bases between. Per germline, CDR1 ENHRY and CDR2 SYGVKD. The CDR3 runs 11 residues. This CDR3 is CAIKDTGELFF. DNA of the CDR3: TGTGCCATCAAAGACACCGGGGAGCTGTTTTTT.

In this sample, this clonotype turned up a few times. The chain carries TRBV30 and TRBJ2-5; D unclear. Matching the DNA end better, TRBJ2-1 makes the J call doubtful. This CDR3 region has 12 residues. The germline V gene encodes CDR1 GTSNPN and CDR2 SVGIG (reference sequence). The CDR3 reads CAWTHSGNEQFF. CDR3 coding DNA: TGTGCCTGGACCCACTCGGGTAATGAGCAGTTCTTC.